Below, one T cell receptor beta chain is given with its context. The antigen this receptor binds is unknown. Base-call qualities are not available, and no considerably larger clone is one nucleotide away. These data come from a study of early T cells in non-severe SARS-CoV-2 infection listed by TCRdb under 2021. For the study in its entirety: Bulk RNA from unsorted whole blood was used for TCR sequencing, so alpha and beta chains could not be paired. Study-wide conclusions, independent of this receptor: VDJdb matching was skewed toward anti-spike CD8 responses and likely underestimated virus-specific expansions by missing private and CD4 specificities.

V trim: 6 bases; J trim: 8 bases; unmatched bases: 15. Looking up the germline V gene (reference sequence) yields CDR1 DFQATT and CDR2 SNEGSKA. Measured from the cysteine to the phenylalanine, the CDR3 is 16 residues long. Only the CDR3 region is kept as DNA, spanning 48 bases read in frame from base 1. Receptor amplification or capture employed 5' RACE. Sequencing used a NextSeq 500. Unique molecular identifiers were attached to individual cDNA molecules in the TCR library protocol so that sequencing error and PCR bias could be corrected. Both TCR alpha and beta chains were sequenced, and tight co-correlation was observed between alpha and beta sequence abundances in each sample. Per the authors' processing: Decombinator V4 was used to perform V gene, J gene and CDR3 annotation of TCR sequences. TCRs were defined as expanded if a significant change between any two time points was detected under a Poisson model with p below 0.0001. Abundances of TCRs were expressed as counts per million after normalisation to the total number of TCRs sequenced in each sample. MAIT TCRs were defined by TRAV1-2 paired with TRAJ12, TRAJ20 or TRAJ33, and iNKT TCRs by TRAV10 paired with TRAJ18. VDJdb, accessed on 1 November 2021, was searched for TCRs annotated for CMV, EBV and SARS-CoV-2, and TCRs annotated for more than one antigen were excluded. The public reads were run again by TCRdb, first through fastp at Q25 and then through MiXCR, and only productive beta chains were kept. Here each entry gathers all rows of one CDR3 protein and keeps the most common genes and DNA. TCRdb's processing, not the study's, gives the V and J calls here. The sample has tens of thousands of distinct CDR3 sequences on record, around 12% of them singletons. The top ten clones comprise more than 4.5% of the sample.

The study was a case-control design nested within a healthcare worker cohort in London, UK, with weekly nasopharyngeal swab PCR tests and blood sampling. Healthcare workers were recruited between 23 and 31 March 2020, during the week of the UK lockdown, and were followed weekly for up to roughly 16 weeks. The V gene is TRBV20-1 and the J gene is TRBJ2-4, and 11 junctional nucleotides match TRBD2. The TCR comes from an adult who was a healthcare worker with PCR-confirmed SARS-CoV-2 infection or an uninfected control (not recorded which). The sequenced material came from whole blood. The encoded CDR3 is CSAYPTSGASRDIQYF. Read as DNA, the sequence is TGCAGTGCCTACCCGACTAGCGGGGCCTCGCGGGACATTCAGTACTTC.